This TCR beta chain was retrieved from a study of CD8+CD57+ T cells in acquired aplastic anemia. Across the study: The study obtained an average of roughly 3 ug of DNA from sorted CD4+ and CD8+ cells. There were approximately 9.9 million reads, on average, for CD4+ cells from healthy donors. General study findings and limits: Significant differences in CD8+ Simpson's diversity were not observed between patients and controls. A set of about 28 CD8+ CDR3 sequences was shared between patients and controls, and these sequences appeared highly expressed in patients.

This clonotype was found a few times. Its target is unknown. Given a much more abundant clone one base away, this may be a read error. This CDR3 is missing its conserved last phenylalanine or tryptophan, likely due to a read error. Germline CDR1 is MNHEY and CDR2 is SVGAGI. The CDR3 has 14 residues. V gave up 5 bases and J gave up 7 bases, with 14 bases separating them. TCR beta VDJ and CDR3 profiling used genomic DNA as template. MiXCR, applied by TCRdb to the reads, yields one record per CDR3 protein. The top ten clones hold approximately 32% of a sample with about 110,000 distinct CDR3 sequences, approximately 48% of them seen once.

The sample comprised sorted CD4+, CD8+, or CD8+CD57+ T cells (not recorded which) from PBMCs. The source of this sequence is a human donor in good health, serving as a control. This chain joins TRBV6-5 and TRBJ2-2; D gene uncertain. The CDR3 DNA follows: TGTGCCAGCAGTAGCGCGAGTGGGGTCGGGGAGCTGTTTTTA. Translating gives CASSSASGVGELFL.